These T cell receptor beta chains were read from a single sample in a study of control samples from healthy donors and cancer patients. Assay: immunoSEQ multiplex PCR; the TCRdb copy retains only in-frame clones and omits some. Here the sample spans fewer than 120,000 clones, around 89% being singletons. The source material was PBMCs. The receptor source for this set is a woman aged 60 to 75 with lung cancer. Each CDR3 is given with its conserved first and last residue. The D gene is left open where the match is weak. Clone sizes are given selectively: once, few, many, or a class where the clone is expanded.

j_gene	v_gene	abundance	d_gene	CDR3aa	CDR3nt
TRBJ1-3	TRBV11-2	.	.	CASSLEAANTIYF	TGTGCCAGCAGCTTAGAGGCGGCAAACACCATATATTTT
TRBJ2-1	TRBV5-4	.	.	CASSWDNYNEQFF	TGTGCCAGCAGCTGGGACAATTACAATGAGCAGTTCTTC
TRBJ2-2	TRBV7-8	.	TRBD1	CASSPYRGRAGDTGELFF	TGTGCCAGCAGCCCATACAGGGGGCGTGCGGGGGACACCGGGGAGCTGTTTTTT
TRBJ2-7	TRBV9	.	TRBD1	CASSQDRGRFEQYF	TGTGCCAGCAGCCAGGACAGGGGGAGGTTCGAGCAGTACTTC
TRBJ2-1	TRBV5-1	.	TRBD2	CASSGTSGYNEQFF	TGCGCCAGCAGCGGGACTAGCGGCTACAATGAGCAGTTCTTC
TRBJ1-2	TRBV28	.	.	CASDIGGRYGYTF	TGTGCCAGCGATATAGGTGGACGCTATGGCTACACCTTC
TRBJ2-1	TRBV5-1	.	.	CASSSVAGQDEQFF	TGCGCCAGCAGCTCCGTAGCGGGACAGGATGAGCAGTTCTTC
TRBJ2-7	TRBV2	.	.	CASSDFNEQYF	TGTGCCAGCAGTGACTTTAACGAGCAGTACTTC
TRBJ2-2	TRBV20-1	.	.	CSASDPRVTGELFF	TGCAGTGCTAGTGACCCCAGGGTCACCGGGGAGCTGTTTTTT
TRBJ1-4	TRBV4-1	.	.	CASSQEGMVGAPNEKLFF	TGCGCCAGCAGCCAAGAGGGGATGGTCGGGGCGCCTAATGAAAAACTGTTTTTT
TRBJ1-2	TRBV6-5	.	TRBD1	CASRRDRQGFYGYTF	TGTGCCAGCAGAAGGGACAGACAAGGCTTCTATGGCTACACCTTC
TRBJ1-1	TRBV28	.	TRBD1	CASSRRLTGGTEAFF	TGTGCCAGCAGCCGAAGATTGACAGGGGGCACTGAAGCTTTCTTT
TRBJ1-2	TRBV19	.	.	CASSTNLGGSAYGYTF	TGTGCCAGTAGTACCAACCTCGGGGGCAGCGCCTATGGCTACACCTTC
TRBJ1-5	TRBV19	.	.	CASSRGDTVLLNQPQHF	TGTGCCAGTAGTAGAGGGGACACTGTTCTACTAAATCAGCCCCAGCATTTT
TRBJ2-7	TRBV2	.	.	CATAGLPYEQYF	TGTGCAACCGCGGGGCTCCCTTACGAGCAGTACTTC
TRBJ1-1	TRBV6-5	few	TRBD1	CASRPTGGYTEAFF	TGTGCCAGCAGACCTACAGGGGGCTACACTGAAGCTTTCTTT
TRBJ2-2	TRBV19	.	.	CASSRGGGNTGELFF	TGTGCCAGTTCCCGGGGAGGGGGCAACACCGGGGAGCTGTTTTTT
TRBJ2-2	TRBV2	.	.	CASSPTGITGELFF	TGTGCCAGCAGTCCCACAGGGATCACCGGGGAGCTGTTTTTT
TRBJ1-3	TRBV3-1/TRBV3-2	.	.	CASSQAQTRTSGNTIYF	TGTGCCAGCAGCCAAGCCCAGACAAGAACCTCTGGAAACACCATATATTTT
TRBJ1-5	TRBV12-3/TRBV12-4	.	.	CASSEGYQPQHF	TGTGCCAGCAGTGAGGGATATCAGCCCCAGCATTTT
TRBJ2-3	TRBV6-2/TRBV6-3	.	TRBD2	CASSPRLAGGPDTQYF	TGTGCCAGCAGTCCCCGACTAGCGGGGGGGCCAGATACGCAGTATTTT
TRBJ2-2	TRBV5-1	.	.	CASSLTGSTGELFF	TGCGCCAGCAGCTTGACAGGGAGTACCGGGGAGCTGTTTTTT
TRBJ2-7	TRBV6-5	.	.	CASILLSEQYF	TGTGCCAGCATTCTACTCTCCGAGCAGTACTTC
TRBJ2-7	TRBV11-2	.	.	CASSHPRDGSSYEQYF	TGTGCCAGCAGCCACCCTAGGGACGGTAGCTCCTACGAGCAGTACTTC
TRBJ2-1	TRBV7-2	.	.	CASSPGWGTYNEQFF	TGTGCCAGCAGCCCGGGATGGGGGACCTACAATGAGCAGTTCTTC
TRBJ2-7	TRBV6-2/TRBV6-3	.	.	CASSQEGAEQYF	TGTGCCAGCAGCCAAGAGGGAGCCGAGCAGTACTTC
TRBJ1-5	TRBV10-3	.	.	CAISEGTVSNQPQHF	TGTGCCATCAGTGAGGGAACAGTTAGCAATCAGCCCCAGCATTTT
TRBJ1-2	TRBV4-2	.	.	CASSQGGAYGYTF	TGTGCCAGCAGCCAAGGGGGGGCCTATGGCTACACCTTC
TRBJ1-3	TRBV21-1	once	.	CASSRGTSGNTIYF	TGTGCCAGCAGCAGAGGGACCTCTGGAAACACCATATATTTT
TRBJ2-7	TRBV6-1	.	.	CASRDWRGPGSYEQYF	TGTGCCAGCCGTGACTGGAGAGGCCCGGGCTCCTACGAGCAGTACTTC
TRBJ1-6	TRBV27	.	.	CASSLYSDGGNSPLHF	TGTGCCAGCAGTTTATATTCGGACGGGGGAAATTCACCCCTCCACTTT
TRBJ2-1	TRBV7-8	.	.	CASSLSGLPHNEQFF	TGTGCCAGCAGCCTCTCGGGGCTACCTCACAATGAGCAGTTCTTC
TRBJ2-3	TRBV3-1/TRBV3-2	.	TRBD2	CASGTSGGANTQYF	TGTGCCAGCGGGACTAGCGGGGGGGCGAATACGCAGTATTTT
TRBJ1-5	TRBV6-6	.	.	CASLSLGGSKPQHF	TGTGCCAGCCTCTCCCTTGGGGGATCGAAACCCCAGCATTTT
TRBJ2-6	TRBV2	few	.	CASRRMSGANVLTF	TGTGCCAGCAGAAGGATGTCTGGGGCCAACGTCCTGACTTTC
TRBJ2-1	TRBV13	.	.	CASSYGTLQREQFF	TGTGCCAGCAGCTACGGGACTTTACAAAGGGAGCAGTTCTTC
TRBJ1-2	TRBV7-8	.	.	CASSPRGEPLHYGYTF	TGTGCCAGCAGCCCGAGGGGGGAGCCCTTACACTATGGCTACACCTTC
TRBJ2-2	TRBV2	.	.	CASSRESTGELFF	TGTGCCAGCAGTCGGGAGAGCACCGGGGAGCTGTTTTTT
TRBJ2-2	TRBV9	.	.	CASSGFRGRTRTGELFF	TGTGCCAGCAGCGGATTTAGGGGACGTACACGCACCGGGGAGCTGTTTTTT
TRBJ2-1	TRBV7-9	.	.	CASSLRGENEQFF	TGTGCCAGCAGCTTAAGGGGGGAAAATGAGCAGTTCTTC
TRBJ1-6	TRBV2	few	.	CASSDRGGGDNSPLHF	TGTGCCAGCAGTGATAGGGGTGGGGGAGATAATTCACCCCTCCACTTT
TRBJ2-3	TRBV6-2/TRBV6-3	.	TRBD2	CASSLLAGPADTQYF	TGTGCCAGCAGCCTCCTAGCGGGACCTGCAGATACGCAGTATTTT
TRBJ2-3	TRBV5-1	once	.	CASSLDGIVADTQYF	TGCGCCAGCAGCCTGGACGGAATCGTCGCAGATACGCAGTATTTT
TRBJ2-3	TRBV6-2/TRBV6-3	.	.	CASSYPPLGTRPTDTQYF	TGTGCCAGCAGTTACCCGCCGTTAGGAACCAGACCCACAGATACGCAGTATTTT
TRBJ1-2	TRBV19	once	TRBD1	CASTRGERTGGNYGYTF	TGTGCCAGTACCCGTGGGGAACGGACAGGAGGAAACTATGGCTACACCTTC
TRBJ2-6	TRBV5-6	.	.	CASSLYGGANVLTF	TGTGCCAGCAGCTTGTACGGGGGGGCCAACGTCCTGACTTTC
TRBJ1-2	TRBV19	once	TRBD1	CASRETGGTYGYTF	TGTGCCAGTAGGGAGACAGGGGGCACCTATGGCTACACCTTC